This is a list of T cell receptor beta chains from one sample in a study of cytomegalovirus exposure and HLA in healthy donors. Only in-frame clones appear in the TCRdb table, and some are missing; sequencing was by immunoSEQ multiplex PCR. Counted here are some 120,000 clones, about four fifths occurring once; the ten biggest clones make up 2.5% to 3%. Specimen: PBMCs. The receptor source for this set is a young woman in good health and CMV-seropositive. Both conserved end residues are part of each CDR3. Each record gives: J gene, D gene, V gene, CDR3 protein. A D gene is named only where the DNA matches it firmly.

TRBJ1-1 | TRBD1 | TRBV11-2 | CASSPGTVEAFF
TRBJ2-1 | - | TRBV7-9 | CASSSGYNEQFF
TRBJ1-4 | - | TRBV19 | CASSISLRYNEKLFF
TRBJ1-1 | TRBD1 | TRBV28 | CASRAGGHTEAFF
TRBJ2-5 | TRBD2 | TRBV4-1 | CASSQAFSKAGAHQETQYF
TRBJ1-2 | - | TRBV21-1 | CASSNRQGAPYGYTF
TRBJ2-1 | - | TRBV6-4 | CASSDSYRGEQFF
TRBJ1-2 | - | TRBV7-9 | CASNPGTFGYTF
TRBJ2-7 | TRBD2 | TRBV11-2 | CASSLDRLAGIEQYF
TRBJ2-5 | - | TRBV5-1 | CASSLAGPGETQYF
TRBJ2-5 | - | TRBV9 | CASSFLARSETQYF
TRBJ1-1 | - | TRBV5-6 | CASSLGQVEAFF
TRBJ1-2 | TRBD1 | TRBV27 | CASSFQGTGNYGYTF
TRBJ1-5 | TRBD1 | TRBV2 | CASKQGPGNQPQHF
TRBJ1-3 | - | TRBV4-1 | CASSPGPFSFSGNTIYF
TRBJ1-6 | - | TRBV28 | CASAGTGTKSPLHF
TRBJ2-6 | - | TRBV4-1 | CASSQGPAAGANVLTF
TRBJ2-1 | - | TRBV5-1 | CASSPTGGEAYNEQFF
TRBJ1-5 | - | TRBV10-1 | CASSESGEGNQHF
TRBJ1-2 | TRBD1 | TRBV9 | CASSVATGGGYTF
TRBJ2-3 | TRBD2 | TRBV28 | CASSSGVAGVGDTQYF
TRBJ2-7 | TRBD2 | TRBV4-2 | CASSPGTSGRDVSYEQYF
TRBJ1-6 | - | TRBV6-6 | CASSYRGKSDSPLHF
TRBJ1-2 | - | TRBV6-5 | CASRPVAVENYGYTF
TRBJ2-1 | - | TRBV15 | CATSPGGGKYNEQFF
TRBJ1-5 | TRBD1 | TRBV6-4 | CASSGQGVGGSNQPQHF
TRBJ1-1 | - | TRBV19 | CASSKRPGGENTEAFF
TRBJ1-1 | TRBD1 | TRBV7-8 | CASSLSGGVNTEAFF
TRBJ1-1 | - | TRBV15 | CATSQDRNTEAFF
TRBJ2-5 | TRBD1 | TRBV27 | CASSGTGGRVLETQYF
TRBJ2-7 | TRBD2 | TRBV7-9 | CASSSTGLGSYEQYF
TRBJ2-5 | TRBD2 | TRBV5-4 | CASRTGLAGGQETQYF
TRBJ1-1 | - | TRBV29-1 | CSVEAGMIAFF
TRBJ2-7 | - | TRBV6-1 | CASTIKAGENEQYF
TRBJ2-7 | - | TRBV5-6 | CASSLGGQPYEQYF
TRBJ1-2 | TRBD1 | TRBV5-1 | CASSLGGQSTYGYPF
- | - | TRBV4-2 | CASSQVGEPYEQYF
TRBJ1-2 | TRBD1 | TRBV4-1 | CASSRGTGDDYGYTF
TRBJ1-2 | - | TRBV19 | CASSTWGANYGYTF
TRBJ1-1 | TRBD1 | TRBV5-4 | CASTYGTGIGYTEAFF
TRBJ1-5 | - | TRBV7-9 | CASSLGGGGNQPQHF
TRBJ2-1 | TRBD1 | TRBV28 | CALQGQGAWNEQFF
TRBJ2-3 | - | TRBV5-1 | CASSLLGSDTQYF
TRBJ2-3 | TRBD1 | TRBV5-1 | CASSLGQGAADTQYF
TRBJ2-7 | - | TRBV28 | CASSFGGQGTIRRSIYEQYF
TRBJ1-4 | - | TRBV7-7 | CASSFRGSCEKLFF
TRBJ2-7 | TRBD1 | TRBV9 | CASSPSGRQGANEQYF
TRBJ2-5 | TRBD2 | TRBV6-5 | CASSSTSGRWETQYF
TRBJ2-5 | - | TRBV7-9 | CASSLGPEETQYF
TRBJ2-2 | - | TRBV7-3 | CASSKVLGAGELFF
TRBJ2-3 | TRBD2 | TRBV12-5 | CASGAGTSGTDTQYF
TRBJ2-1 | - | TRBV2 | CASSESRGSEYNEQFF
TRBJ1-4 | - | TRBV9 | CASSASGTGYEKLFF